This TCR beta chain was captured by sequencing in a study of Ad26.COV2.S vaccination and SARS-CoV-2 variants. Stated treatment: about 20 received Ad26.COV2.S at low or high dose, single or two shots; about 5 received placebo; per-sample allocation not given. Repertoires come from day 63 after the first vaccine or placebo injection. Assay used: immunoSEQ multiplex PCR; TCRdb lists only in-frame clones, some missing. The table shows 350,000 to 450,000 clones, with 92% occurring only once. CDR3 length equals 13 residues. V was pared by 10 bases and J by 3 bases, with 16 bases between. Germline assignment: CDR1 MNHEY and CDR2 SVGAGI.

Sequences were derived from peripheral blood, sampled in a trial of Ad26.COV2.S vaccine versus placebo. This clonotype originated in a person between 18 and 65 years old who received the Ad26.COV2.S COVID-19 vaccine or a placebo. V is TRBV6-5 and J is TRBJ2-7; D is uncertain. The CDR3 DNA is TGTGCCACCTCGACACTGACCCTCTACGAGCAGTACTTC. It codes for CATSTLTLYEQYF.